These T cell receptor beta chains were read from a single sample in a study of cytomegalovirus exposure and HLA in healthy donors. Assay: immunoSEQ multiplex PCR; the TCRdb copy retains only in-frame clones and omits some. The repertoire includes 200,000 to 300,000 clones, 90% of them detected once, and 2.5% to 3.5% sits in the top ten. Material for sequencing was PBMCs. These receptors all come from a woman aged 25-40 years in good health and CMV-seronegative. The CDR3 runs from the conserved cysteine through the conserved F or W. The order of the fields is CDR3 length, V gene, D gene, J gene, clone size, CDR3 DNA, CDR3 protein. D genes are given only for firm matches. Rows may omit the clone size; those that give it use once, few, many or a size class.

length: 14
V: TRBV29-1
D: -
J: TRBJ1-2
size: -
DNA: TGCAGCGTTGACGCAGAATTCCCCGACTATGGCTACACCTTC
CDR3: CSVDAEFPDYGYTF

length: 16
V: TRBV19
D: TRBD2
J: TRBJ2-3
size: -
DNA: TGTGCCAGTCGACTAGCGGGAGGGCGAGGCACAGATACGCAGTATTTT
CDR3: CASRLAGGRGTDTQYF

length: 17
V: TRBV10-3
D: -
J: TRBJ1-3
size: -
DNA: TGTGCCATCATAGTAGGTCCAGGGATTAGCTCTGGAAACACCATATATTTT
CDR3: CAIIVGPGISSGNTIYF

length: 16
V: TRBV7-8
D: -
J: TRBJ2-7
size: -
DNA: TGTGCCAGCAGCCTACGACCCGGGACGACGGACTACGAGCAGTACTTC
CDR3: CASSLRPGTTDYEQYF

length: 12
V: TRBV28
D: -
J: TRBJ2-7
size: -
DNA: TGTGCCACCCAATCTCAGGGCTACGAGCAGTACTTC
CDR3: CATQSQGYEQYF

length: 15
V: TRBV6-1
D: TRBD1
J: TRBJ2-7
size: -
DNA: TGTGCCAGCAGTGAAGTATGGACAGGGGACTACGAGCAGTACTTC
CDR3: CASSEVWTGDYEQYF

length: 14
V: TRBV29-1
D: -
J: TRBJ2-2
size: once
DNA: TGCAGCGTTTTGTTTGGAACGCGGGGCGGGGAGCTGTTTTTT
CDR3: CSVLFGTRGGELFF

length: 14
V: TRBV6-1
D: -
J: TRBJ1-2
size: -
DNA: TGTGCCAGCAGTGAAGCAAGGGGGGAAAATGGCTACACCTTC
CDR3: CASSEARGENGYTF

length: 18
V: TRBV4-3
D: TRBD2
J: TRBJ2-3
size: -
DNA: TGCGCCAGCAGCCAAGGTGGGACTAGCGGGATTAGCACAGATACGCAGTATTTT
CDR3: CASSQGGTSGISTDTQYF

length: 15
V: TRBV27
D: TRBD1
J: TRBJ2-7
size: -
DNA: TGTGCCAGCAGTTCGACCGGGACAGGGGGCGGCGAGCAGTACTTC
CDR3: CASSSTGTGGGEQYF

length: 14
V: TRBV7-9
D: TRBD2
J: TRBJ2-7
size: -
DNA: TGTGCCAGCAGCTTAGGACTAGCGGACTACGAGCAGTACTTC
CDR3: CASSLGLADYEQYF

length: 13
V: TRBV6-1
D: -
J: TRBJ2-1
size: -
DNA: TGTGCCAGCAGTAACCCACCGTACAATGAGCAGTTCTTC
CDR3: CASSNPPYNEQFF

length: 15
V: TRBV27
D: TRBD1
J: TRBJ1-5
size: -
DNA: TGTGCCAGCAGTCCCGGGACAGGTAGCAATCAGCCCCAGCATTTT
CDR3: CASSPGTGSNQPQHF

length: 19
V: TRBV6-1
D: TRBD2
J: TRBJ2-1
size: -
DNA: TGTGCCAGCAGTGGACGTTGGACTAGCGGGAACCGCTCCTACAATGAGCAGTTCTTC
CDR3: CASSGRWTSGNRSYNEQFF

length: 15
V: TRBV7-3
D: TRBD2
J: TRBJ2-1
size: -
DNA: TGTGCCAGCAGCTTAGGGCTAGCGGACTACAATGAGCAGTTCTTC
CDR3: CASSLGLADYNEQFF

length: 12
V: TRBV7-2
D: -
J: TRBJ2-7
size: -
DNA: TGTGCCAGCAGCCCGAGCTCCTACGAGCAGTACTTC
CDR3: CASSPSSYEQYF

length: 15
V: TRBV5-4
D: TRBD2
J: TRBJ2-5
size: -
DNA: TGTGCCAGCAGCTTGAGGCTAGCGGGAGGAGAGACCCAGTACTTC
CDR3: CASSLRLAGGETQYF

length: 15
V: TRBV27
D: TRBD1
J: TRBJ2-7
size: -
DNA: TGTGCCAGCACCTCTTTGAGGGGACAGTTTTACGAGCAGTACTTC
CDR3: CASTSLRGQFYEQYF

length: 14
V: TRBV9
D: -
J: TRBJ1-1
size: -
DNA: TGTGCCAGCAGCGTAGATGGACAGAAAACTGAAGCTTTCTTT
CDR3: CASSVDGQKTEAFF

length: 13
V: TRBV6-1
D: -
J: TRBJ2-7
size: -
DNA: TGTGCCAGCAGTCTGGCATTAAACTACGAGCAGTACTTC
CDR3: CASSLALNYEQYF

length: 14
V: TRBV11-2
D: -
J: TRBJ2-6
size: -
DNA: TGTGCCAGCAGCTTGCGTACTGGGGCCAACGTCCTGACTTTC
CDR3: CASSLRTGANVLTF

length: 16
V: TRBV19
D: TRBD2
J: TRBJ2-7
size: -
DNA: TGTGCCAGTAGTCCCCGGACTAGCGACCGAGTTCGCGAGCAGTACTTC
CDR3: CASSPRTSDRVREQYF

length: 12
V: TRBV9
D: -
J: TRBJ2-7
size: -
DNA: TGTGCCAGCAGCGTAGGGGCGGGCGAGCAGTACTTC
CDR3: CASSVGAGEQYF

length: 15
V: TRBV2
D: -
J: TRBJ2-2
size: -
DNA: TGTGCCAGCAGCCCCCAGACAGGTCAAACCGGGGAGCTGTTTTTT
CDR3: CASSPQTGQTGELFF

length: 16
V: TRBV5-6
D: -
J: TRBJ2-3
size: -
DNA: TGTGCCAGCAGCTTGCCGCCCGGGACCCTACCGGATACGCAGTATTTT
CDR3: CASSLPPGTLPDTQYF

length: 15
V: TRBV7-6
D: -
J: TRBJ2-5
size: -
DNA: TGTGCCAGCAGCAATCACACTTGGGCGGGGGAGACCCAGTACTTC
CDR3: CASSNHTWAGETQYF

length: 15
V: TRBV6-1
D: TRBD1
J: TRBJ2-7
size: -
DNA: TGTGCCAGCAGTGAATGGAGGACAGGGAGTTACGAGCAGTACTTC
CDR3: CASSEWRTGSYEQYF

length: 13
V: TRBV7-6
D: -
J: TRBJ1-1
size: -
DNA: TGTGCCAGCAGCGCCCGTATGGGCACTGAAGCTTTCTTT
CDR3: CASSARMGTEAFF

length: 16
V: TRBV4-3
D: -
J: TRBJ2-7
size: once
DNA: TGCGCCAGCAGCCAAGATGTGGTACAGGGTAACAACGAGCAGTACTTC
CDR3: CASSQDVVQGNNEQYF

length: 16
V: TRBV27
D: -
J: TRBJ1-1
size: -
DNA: TGTGCCAGCAGTTTAGTACGACAAACGTACGTCACTGAAGCTTTCTTT
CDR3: CASSLVRQTYVTEAFF

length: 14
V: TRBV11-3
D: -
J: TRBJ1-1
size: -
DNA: TGTGCCAGCAGCGCTGCGGGGAATGTGGCTGAAGCTTTCTTT
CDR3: CASSAAGNVAEAFF

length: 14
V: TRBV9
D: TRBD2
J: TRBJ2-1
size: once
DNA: TGTGCCAGCAGCGATGGACTAGTGGCCGATGAGCAGTTCTTC
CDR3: CASSDGLVADEQFF

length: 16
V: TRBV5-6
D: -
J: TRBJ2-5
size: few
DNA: TGTGCCAGCAGCTTGGGACGGGGGCTCTTCAAAGAGACCCAGTACTTC
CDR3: CASSLGRGLFKETQYF

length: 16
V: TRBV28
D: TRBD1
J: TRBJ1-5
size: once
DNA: TGTGCCAGCGGCAATCTCCGGGACAGAGTTTCTCAGCCCCAGCATTTT
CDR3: CASGNLRDRVSQPQHF

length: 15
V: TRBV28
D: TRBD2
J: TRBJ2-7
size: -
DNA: TGTGCCAGCACGGGAGGGGACGTAGGATCCTACGAGCAGTACTTC
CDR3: CASTGGDVGSYEQYF

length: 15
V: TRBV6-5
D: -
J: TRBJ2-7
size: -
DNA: TGTGCCAGCAGCCCATTGGACAGTTCGATCTACGAGCAGTACTTC
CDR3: CASSPLDSSIYEQYF

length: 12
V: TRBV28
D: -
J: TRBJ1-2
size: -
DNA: TGTGCCAGCAGCCGGGAATCCTATGGCTACACCTTC
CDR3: CASSRESYGYTF

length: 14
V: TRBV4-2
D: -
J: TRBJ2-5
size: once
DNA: TGTGCCAGCAGCCAAGATCGAGGGGGGGAGACCCAGTACTTC
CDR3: CASSQDRGGETQYF

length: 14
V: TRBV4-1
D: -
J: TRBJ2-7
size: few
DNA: TGCGCCAGCAGCCAAGTCTTAACCACCTACGAGCAGTACTTC
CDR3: CASSQVLTTYEQYF

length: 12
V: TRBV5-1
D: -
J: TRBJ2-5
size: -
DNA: TGCGCCAGCAGCTTGCGGGGAGAGACCCAGTACTTC
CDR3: CASSLRGETQYF

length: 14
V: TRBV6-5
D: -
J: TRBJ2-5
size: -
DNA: TGTGCCAGCAGTTACTCGGAAGGGGGGGAGACCCAGTACTTC
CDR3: CASSYSEGGETQYF

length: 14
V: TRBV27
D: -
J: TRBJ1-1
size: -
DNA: TGTGCCAGCAGTTTATCAGTGGGGGGCACTGAAGCTTTCTTT
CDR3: CASSLSVGGTEAFF